This entry features one TCR beta chain sequence. The same CDR3 arises from other DNA sequences in this sample as well. The naive CD8 fraction comprised CD45RO-negative cells positively selected for CCR7 and excluded terminally differentiated effector memory CD45RA+ cells. This specimen belongs to a study of shared clonotypes between healthy human individuals. Here immunoSEQ multiplex PCR was the method, and the copy in TCRdb shows in-frame clones only, minus some. This table holds 1.5 million to 2.5 million clones, approximately 94% found once. Germline CDR1 is MNHEY and CDR2 is SVGAGI. V was pared by 0 bases and J by 4 bases, with 16 bases between. The CDR3 extends over 16 amino acids.

V usage is TRBV6-5 and J usage is TRBJ2-7; tentative D call: TRBD1 (7 bases). The specimen sequenced was naive CD8+ T cells sorted from blood. The TCR originated in a man between 18 and 35 years old in good health. The CDR3 region is CASSYSTGEAFYEQYF. Written as DNA, the CDR3 is TGTGCCAGCAGTTACTCAACAGGGGAGGCCTTTTACGAGCAGTACTTC.